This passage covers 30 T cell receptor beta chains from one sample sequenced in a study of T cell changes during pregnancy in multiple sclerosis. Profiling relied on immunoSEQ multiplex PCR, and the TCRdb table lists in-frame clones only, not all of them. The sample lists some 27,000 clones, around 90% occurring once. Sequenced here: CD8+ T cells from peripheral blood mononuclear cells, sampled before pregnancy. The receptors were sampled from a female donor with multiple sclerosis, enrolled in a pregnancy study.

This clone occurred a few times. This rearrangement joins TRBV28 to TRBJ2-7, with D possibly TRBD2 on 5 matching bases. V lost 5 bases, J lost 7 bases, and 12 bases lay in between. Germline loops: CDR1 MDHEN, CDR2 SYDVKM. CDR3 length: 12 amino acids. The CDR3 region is CASSIGIWEQYF. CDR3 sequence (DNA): TGTGCCAGCAGTATCGGGATTTGGGAGCAGTACTTC.

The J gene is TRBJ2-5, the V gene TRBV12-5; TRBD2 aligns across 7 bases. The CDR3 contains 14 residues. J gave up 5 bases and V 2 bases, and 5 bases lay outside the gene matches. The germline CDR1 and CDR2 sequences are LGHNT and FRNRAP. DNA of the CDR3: TGTGCTAGTGGTTTGCGGGGGGTGGCGGAGACCCAGTACTTC. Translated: CASGLRGVAETQYF.

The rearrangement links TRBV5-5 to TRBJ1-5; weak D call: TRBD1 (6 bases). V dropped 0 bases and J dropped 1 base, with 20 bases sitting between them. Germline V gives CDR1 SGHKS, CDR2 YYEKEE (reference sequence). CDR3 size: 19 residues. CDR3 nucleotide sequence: TGTGCCAGCAGCTTGGGAGCGGCAGGGGTCGGGTGGAGCAATCAGCCCCAGCATTTT. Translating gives CASSLGAAGVGWSNQPQHF. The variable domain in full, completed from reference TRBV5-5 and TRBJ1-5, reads DAGVTQSPTHLIKTRGQQVTLRCSPISGHKSVSWYQQVLGQGPQFIFQYYEKEERGRGNFPDRFSARQFPNYSSELNVNALLLGDSALYLCASSLGAAGVGWSNQPQHFGDGTRLSIL.

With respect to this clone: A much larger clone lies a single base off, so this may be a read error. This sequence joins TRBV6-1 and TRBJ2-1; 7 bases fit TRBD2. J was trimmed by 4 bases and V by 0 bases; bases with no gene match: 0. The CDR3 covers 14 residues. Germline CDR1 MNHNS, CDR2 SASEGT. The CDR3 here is CASSEAGGYNEQFF. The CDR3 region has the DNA TGTGCCAGCAGTGAAGCGGGGGGGTACAATGAGCAGTTCTTC.

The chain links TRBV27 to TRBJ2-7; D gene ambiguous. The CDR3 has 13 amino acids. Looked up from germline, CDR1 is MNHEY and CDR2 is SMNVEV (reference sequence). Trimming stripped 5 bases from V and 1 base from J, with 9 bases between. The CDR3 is CASSPDWSYEQYF. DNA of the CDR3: TGTGCCAGCAGTCCCGACTGGTCCTACGAGCAGTACTTC.

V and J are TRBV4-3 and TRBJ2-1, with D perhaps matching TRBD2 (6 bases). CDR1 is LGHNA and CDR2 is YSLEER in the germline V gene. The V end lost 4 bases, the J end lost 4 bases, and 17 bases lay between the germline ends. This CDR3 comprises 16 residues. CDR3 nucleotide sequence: TGCGCCAGCAGCCCTAGGTTGACGGGGGTTTACAATGAGCAGTTCTTC. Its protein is CASSPRLTGVYNEQFF.

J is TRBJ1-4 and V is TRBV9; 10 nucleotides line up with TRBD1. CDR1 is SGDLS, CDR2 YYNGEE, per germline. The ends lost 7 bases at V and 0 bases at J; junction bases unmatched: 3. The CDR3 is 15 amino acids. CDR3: CASGQGVSTNEKLFF. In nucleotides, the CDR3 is TGTGCCAGCGGACAGGGGGTCTCAACTAATGAAAAACTGTTTTTT.

The chain's CDR3 is CASSVGGNEKLFF. The CDR3 nucleotides read TGTGCCAGCAGCGTAGGAGGGAATGAAAAACTGTTTTTT. This chain joins TRBV9 and TRBJ1-4; D is uncertain. This CDR3 comprises 13 residues. Trimming shortened V by 0 bases and J by 5 bases, and 5 bases separated the two germline ends. Germline V gives CDR1 SGDLS, CDR2 YYNGEE.

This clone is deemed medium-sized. CDR3 sequence (DNA): TGTGCCAGCAGTGAAGCCGAGTACAATGAGCAGTTCTTC. This codes for CASSEAEYNEQFF. V is TRBV6-1 and J is TRBJ2-1; D is unresolved. The V and J ends lost 0 bases and 4 bases respectively, with 4 bases between them. The CDR3 contains 13 residues. Germline CDR1 MNHNS, CDR2 SASEGT.

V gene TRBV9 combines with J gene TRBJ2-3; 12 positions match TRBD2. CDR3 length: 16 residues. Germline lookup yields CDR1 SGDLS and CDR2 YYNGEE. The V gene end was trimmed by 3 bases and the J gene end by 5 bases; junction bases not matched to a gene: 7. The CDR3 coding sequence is TGTGCCAGCAGCGGGGATGGACTAGCGGGGATAGATACGCAGTATTTT. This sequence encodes CASSGDGLAGIDTQYF.

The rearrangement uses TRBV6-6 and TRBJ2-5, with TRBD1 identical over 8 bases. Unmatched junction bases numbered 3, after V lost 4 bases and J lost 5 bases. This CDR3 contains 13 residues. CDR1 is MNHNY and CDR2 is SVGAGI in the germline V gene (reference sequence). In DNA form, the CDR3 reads TGTGCCAGCAGTTCAGGGGGCTTGGAGACCCAGTACTTC. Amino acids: CASSSGGLETQYF.

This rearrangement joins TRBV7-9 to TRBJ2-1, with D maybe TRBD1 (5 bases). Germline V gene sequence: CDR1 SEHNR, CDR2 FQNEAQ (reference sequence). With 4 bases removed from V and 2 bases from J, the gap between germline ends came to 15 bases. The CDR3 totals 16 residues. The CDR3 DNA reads TGTGCCAGCAGCTACGAAGGCGTGGACACCTACAATGAGCAGTTCTTC. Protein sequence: CASSYEGVDTYNEQFF.

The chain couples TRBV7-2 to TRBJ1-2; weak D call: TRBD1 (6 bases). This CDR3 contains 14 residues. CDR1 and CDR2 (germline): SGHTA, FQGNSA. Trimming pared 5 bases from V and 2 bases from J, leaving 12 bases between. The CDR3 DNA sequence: TGTGCCAGCAGCCTAGGGGGGGGGAACTATGGCTACACCTTC. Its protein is CASSLGGGNYGYTF.

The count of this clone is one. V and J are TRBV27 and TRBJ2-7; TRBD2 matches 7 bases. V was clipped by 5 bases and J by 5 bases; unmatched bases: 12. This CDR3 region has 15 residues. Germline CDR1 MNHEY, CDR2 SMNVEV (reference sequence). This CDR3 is CASSESTGGIDEQYF. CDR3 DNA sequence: TGTGCCAGCAGTGAATCGACGGGGGGAATCGACGAGCAGTACTTC.

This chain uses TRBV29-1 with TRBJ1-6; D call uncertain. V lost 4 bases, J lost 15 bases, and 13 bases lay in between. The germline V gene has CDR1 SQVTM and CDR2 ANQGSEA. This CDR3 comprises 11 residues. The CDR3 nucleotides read TGCAGCGTTGGTACCAGATCAGGCCTCCACTTT. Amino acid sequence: CSVGTRSGLHF.

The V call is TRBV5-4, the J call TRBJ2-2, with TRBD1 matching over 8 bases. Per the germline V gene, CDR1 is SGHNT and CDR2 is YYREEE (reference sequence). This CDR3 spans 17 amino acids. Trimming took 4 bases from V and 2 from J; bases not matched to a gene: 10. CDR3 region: CASSPNPGQANTGELFF. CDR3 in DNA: TGTGCCAGCAGCCCTAACCCGGGACAGGCAAACACCGGGGAGCTGTTTTTT.

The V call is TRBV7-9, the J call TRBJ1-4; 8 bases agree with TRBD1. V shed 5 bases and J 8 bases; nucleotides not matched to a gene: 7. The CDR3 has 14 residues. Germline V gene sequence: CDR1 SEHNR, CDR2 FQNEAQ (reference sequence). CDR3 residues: CASSIGQGREKLFF. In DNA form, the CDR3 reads TGTGCCAGCAGCATCGGACAGGGCCGGGAAAAACTGTTTTTT.

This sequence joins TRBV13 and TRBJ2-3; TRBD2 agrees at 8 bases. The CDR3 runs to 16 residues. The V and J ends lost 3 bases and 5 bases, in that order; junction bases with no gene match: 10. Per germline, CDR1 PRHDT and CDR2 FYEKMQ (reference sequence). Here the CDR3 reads CASSFGLAGEGDTQYF. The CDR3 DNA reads TGTGCCAGCAGCTTCGGACTAGCTGGAGAGGGAGATACGCAGTATTTT. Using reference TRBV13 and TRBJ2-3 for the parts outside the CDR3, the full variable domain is AAGVIQSPRHLIKEKRETATLKCYPIPRHDTVYWYQQGPGQDPQFLISFYEKMQSDKGSIPDRFSAQQFSDYHSELNMSSLELGDSALYFCASSFGLAGEGDTQYFGPGTRLTVL.

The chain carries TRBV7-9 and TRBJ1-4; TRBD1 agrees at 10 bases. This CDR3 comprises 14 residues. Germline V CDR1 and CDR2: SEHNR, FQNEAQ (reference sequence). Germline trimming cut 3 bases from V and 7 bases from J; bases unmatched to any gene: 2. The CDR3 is CASSFRQGAEKLFF. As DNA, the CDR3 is TGTGCCAGCAGCTTTCGACAGGGGGCTGAAAAACTGTTTTTT.

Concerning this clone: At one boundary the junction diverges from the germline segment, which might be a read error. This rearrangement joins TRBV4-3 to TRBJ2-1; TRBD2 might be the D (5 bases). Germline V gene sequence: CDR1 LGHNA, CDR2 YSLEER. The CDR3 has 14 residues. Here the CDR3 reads CASGQVSGYNEQFF. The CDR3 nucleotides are TGCGCCAGCGGCCAAGTTTCGGGGTACAATGAGCAGTTCTTC.

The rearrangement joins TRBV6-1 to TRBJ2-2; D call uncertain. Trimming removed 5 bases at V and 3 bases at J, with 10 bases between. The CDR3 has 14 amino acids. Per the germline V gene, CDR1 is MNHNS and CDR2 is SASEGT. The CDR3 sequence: CASSQSVDTGELFF. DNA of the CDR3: TGTGCCAGCAGTCAAAGCGTTGACACCGGGGAGCTGTTTTTT.

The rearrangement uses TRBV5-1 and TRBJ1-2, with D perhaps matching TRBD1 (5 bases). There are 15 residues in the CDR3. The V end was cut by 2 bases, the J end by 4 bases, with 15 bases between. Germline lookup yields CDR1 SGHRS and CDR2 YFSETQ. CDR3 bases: TGCGCCAGCAGCTTCACCGCTCCAGGGCGCTATGGCTACACCTTC. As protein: CASSFTAPGRYGYTF.

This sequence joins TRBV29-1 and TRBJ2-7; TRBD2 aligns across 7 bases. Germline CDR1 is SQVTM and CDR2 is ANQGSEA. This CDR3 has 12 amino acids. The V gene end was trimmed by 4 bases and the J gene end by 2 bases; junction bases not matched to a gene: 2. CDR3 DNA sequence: TGCAGCGTTGGGGACTATCCCTACGAGCAGTACTTC. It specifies CSVGDYPYEQYF.

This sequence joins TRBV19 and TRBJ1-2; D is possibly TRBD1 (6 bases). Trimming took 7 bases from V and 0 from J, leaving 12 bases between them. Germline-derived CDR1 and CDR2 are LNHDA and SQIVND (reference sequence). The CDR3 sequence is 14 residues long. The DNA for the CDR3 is TGTGCCAGTATGACAGGAGATGCTAACTATGGCTACACCTTC. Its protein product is CASMTGDANYGYTF.

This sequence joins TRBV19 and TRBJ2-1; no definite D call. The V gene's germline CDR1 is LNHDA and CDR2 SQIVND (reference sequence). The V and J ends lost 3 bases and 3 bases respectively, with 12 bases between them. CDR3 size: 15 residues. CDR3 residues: CASSILRTVYNEQFF. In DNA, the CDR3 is TGTGCCAGTAGTATCCTACGAACAGTCTACAATGAGCAGTTCTTC.

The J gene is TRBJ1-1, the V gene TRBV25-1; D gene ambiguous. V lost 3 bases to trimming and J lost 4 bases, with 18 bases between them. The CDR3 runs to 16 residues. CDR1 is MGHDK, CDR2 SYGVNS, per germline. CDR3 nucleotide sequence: TGTGCCAGCAGTGAGCCCCCCCGGGAGTTAGTCACTGAAGCTTTCTTT. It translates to CASSEPPRELVTEAFF. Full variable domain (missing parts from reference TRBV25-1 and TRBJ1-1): EADIYQTPRYLVIGTGKKITLECSQTMGHDKMYWYQQDPGMELHLIHYSYGVNSTEKGDLSSESTVSRIRTEHFPLTLESARPSHTSQYLCASSEPPRELVTEAFFGQGTRLTVV.

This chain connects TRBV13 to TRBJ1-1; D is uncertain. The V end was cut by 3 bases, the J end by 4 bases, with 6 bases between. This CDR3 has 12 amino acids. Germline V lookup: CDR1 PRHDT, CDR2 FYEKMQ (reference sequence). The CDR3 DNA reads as TGTGCCAGCAGCTTCCCGAGCACTGAAGCTTTCTTT. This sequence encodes CASSFPSTEAFF.

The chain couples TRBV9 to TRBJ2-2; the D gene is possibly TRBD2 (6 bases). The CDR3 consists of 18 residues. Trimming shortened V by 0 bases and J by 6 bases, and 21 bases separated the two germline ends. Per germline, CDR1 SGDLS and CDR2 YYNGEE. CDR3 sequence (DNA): TGTGCCAGCAGCGTAGCAGCCCAGGGAGGTGTTCGTGCCGGGGAGCTGTTTTTT. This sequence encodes CASSVAAQGGVRAGELFF.

CDR3 in DNA: TGTGCCAGTAGTATGTTATCTGGCGGGGGGTCGAACACCGGGGAGCTGTTTTTT. The encoded protein is CASSMLSGGGSNTGELFF. The chain combines TRBV19 with TRBJ2-2; 8 positions match TRBD2. CDR1 LNHDA and CDR2 SQIVND come from the germline V gene (reference sequence). Unmatched junction bases numbered 9, after V lost 3 bases and J lost 0 bases. The CDR3 is 18 residues long.

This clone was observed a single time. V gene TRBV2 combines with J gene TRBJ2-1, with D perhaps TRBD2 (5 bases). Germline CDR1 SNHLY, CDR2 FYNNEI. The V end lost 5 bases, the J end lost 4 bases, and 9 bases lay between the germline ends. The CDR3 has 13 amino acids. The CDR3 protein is CASSWTRYNEQFF. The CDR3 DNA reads TGTGCCAGCAGTTGGACTCGATACAATGAGCAGTTCTTC.